This TCR beta chain is drawn from a study of T cells expressing NK-cell markers. TCRdb reanalyzed the 5' RACE reads, giving one entry per CDR3 protein sequence and no DNA. This table lists about 460,000 distinct CDR3 sequences. This CDR3 spans 16 amino acids. Per the germline V gene, CDR1 is ENHRY and CDR2 is SYGVKD. The sequencing input was blood T cells: a sorted CD56 or NKG2C T cell subset, CD4+ or CD8+ T cells, or bulk PBMC T cells (not recorded which). The receptor comes from a woman aged 45-59 years in good health. This chain connects TRBV10-3 to TRBJ2-2; TCRdb designates TRBD1, a call that cannot be tested without DNA. The CDR3 loop reads CAISEPTLGVGGELFF.